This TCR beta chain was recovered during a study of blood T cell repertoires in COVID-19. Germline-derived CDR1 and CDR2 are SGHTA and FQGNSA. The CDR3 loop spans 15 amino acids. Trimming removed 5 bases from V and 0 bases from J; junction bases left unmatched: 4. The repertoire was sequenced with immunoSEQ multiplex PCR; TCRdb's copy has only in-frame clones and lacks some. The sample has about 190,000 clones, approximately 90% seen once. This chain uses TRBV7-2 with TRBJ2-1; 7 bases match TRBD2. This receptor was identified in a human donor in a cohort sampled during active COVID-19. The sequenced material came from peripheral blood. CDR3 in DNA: TGTGCCAGCAGCCCTGGCGGGAGCTCCTACAATGAGCAGTTCTTC. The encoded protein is CASSPGGSSYNEQFF.